This T cell receptor (beta chain) was sequenced for a study of T cells in women clearing cervical HPV infection. Study-wide background: Cases: HPV16-related CIN3 or worse on histology, a couple of invasive cancers.

Sequencing used immunoSEQ multiplex PCR; TCRdb keeps in-frame clones, though not all of them. The ten top clones account for about 1.7%, within a sample of 30,000 to 45,000 clones. Worth noting for this clone: Its antigen remains unidentified.

The study's findings and limits: CIN3+ cases had significantly higher TCR richness than controls; evenness did not differ.

All donors had a single incident cervical HPV16 infection, not prevalent. The clonotype was recovered from a woman between 18 and 75 years old with a cervical HPV16 infection that either progressed to CIN3+ or cleared (not recorded which). Sequenced material: blood buffy coat.

The sequenced CDR3 bases are TGTGCCAGTAGTCCCCTCGCCCCGGCGGGCTATGGC. This codes for CASSPLAPAGYG. The full CDR3 protein is CASSPLAPAGYGYTF. V is TRBV19 and J is TRBJ1-2; D remains ambiguous. The read is 3 residues too short to cover the CDR3 end, so that end is filled in from the germline J gene. The V end lost 5 bases, the J end lost 4 bases, and 17 bases lay between the germline ends. The CDR3 sequence is 15 residues long. CDR1 and CDR2 from the germline V gene are LNHDA and SQIVND (reference sequence).